Given below is one TCR beta chain in context. Antigen: not known. This specimen belongs to a study of CXCR3-negative and CXCR3-positive naive CD8 T cells. Study-wide context: The libraries together contributed some 140 million TRB reads, each supplying about 1.5 +/- 0.3 million.

Findings of the study overall: Memory, not naive, CXCR3-negative and CXCR3-positive cells differed in TRBV-TRBJ usage. Memory CD8+ cells showed much lower diversity, while both naive subsets were comparably high. Cryopreservation partially lowered CXCR3 expression, so most assays used fresh PBMCs.

In preparing the TRB cDNA libraries, 5' RACE with UMI labels was used. TCRdb re-called the 5' RACE reads, yielding one record per CDR3 amino acid sequence without DNA. The table for this sample gives tens of thousands of distinct CDR3 sequences. Germline CDR1 SGHTA, CDR2 FQGNSA. This CDR3 spans 14 amino acids. Source material: memory CD8+ T cells from blood. The TCR was taken from a human donor in good health. Some clones in this sample may be carry-over from other donors' samples. V and J are TRBV7-2 and TRBJ1-2. This CDR3 is CASSDVGLSYGYTF.